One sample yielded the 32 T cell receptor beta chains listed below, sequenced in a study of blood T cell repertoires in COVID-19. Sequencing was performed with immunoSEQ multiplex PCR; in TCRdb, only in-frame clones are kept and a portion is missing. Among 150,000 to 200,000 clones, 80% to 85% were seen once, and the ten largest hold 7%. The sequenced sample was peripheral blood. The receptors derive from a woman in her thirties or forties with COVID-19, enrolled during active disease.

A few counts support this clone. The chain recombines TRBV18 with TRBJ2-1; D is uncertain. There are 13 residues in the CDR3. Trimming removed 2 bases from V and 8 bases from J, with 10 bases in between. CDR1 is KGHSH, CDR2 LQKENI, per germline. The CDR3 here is CASSPSRYDEQFF. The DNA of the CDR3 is TGTGCCAGCTCACCATCTAGGTATGATGAGCAGTTCTTC.

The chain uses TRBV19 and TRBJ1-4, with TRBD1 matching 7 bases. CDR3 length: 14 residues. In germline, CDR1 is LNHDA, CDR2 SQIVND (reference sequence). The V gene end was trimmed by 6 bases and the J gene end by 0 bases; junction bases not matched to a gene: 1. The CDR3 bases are TGTGCCAGTAGCGGGACAGCAACTAATGAAAAACTGTTTTTT. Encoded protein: CASSGTATNEKLFF.

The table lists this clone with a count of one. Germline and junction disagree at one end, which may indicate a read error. CDR3 sequence reads: CASSPSRGSSEF. CDR3 nucleotides: TGTGCCAGCAGCCCCTCCCGCGGCAGTTCCGAATTT. V gene TRBV7-2 combines with J gene TRBJ1-4; D gene ambiguous. CDR3 length: 12 residues. CDR1 is SGHTA and CDR2 is FQGNSA in the germline V gene.

DNA for the CDR3: TGTGCCAGCAGCCCGTCGGCGGCCTCCTACGAGCAGTACTTC. Protein: CASSPSAASYEQYF. J is TRBJ2-7 and V is TRBV7-9; D gene unclear. CDR3 length equals 14 residues. Germline V gives CDR1 SEHNR, CDR2 FQNEAQ (reference sequence). The V gene lost 5 bases and the J gene lost 0 bases, with 11 bases spanning the gap. Full variable domain (missing parts from reference TRBV7-9 and TRBJ2-7): DTGVSQNPRHKITKRGQNVTFRCDPISEHNRLYWYRQTLGQGPEFLTYFQNEAQLEKSRLLSDRFSAERPKGSFSTLEIQRTEQGDSAMYLCASSPSAASYEQYFGPGTRLTVT.

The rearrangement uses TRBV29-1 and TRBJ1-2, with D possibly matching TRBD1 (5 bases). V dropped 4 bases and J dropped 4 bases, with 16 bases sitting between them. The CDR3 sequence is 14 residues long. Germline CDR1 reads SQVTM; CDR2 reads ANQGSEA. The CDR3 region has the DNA TGCAGCGTTGTAGTACCTCAAAGGGGCTATGGCTACACCTTC. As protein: CSVVVPQRGYGYTF.

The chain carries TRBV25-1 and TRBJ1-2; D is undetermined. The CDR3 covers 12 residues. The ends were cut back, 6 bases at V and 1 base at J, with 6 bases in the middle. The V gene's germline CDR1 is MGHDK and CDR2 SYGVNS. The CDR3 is CASRTNNYGYTF. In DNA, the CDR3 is TGTGCCAGCAGGACAAATAACTATGGCTACACCTTC.

The CDR3 nucleotides are TGTGCCAGCAGCGTGGACAGGGGTCTTTCTGAGCAGTTCTTC. Protein product: CASSVDRGLSEQFF. This rearrangement joins TRBV11-3 to TRBJ2-1; TRBD1 agrees at 9 bases. CDR1 is SGHNT and CDR2 is YENEEA in the germline V gene. There are 14 residues in the CDR3. Losses at the gene ends were 5 bases for V and 9 bases for J; bases not matched to a gene: 8.

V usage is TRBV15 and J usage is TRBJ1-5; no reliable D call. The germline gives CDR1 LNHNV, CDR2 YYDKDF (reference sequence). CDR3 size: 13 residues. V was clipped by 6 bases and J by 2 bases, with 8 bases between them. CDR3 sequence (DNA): TGTGCCACCAGGGAGCGGGGCAATCAGCCCCAGCATTTT. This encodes CATRERGNQPQHF.

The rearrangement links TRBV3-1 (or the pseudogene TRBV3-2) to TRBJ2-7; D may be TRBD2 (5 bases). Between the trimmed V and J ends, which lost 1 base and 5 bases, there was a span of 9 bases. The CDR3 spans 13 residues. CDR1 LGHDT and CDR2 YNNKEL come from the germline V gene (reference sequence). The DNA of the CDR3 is TGTGCCAGCAGCCAAGTTTTCGGGAACGAGCAGTACTTC. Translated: CASSQVFGNEQYF.

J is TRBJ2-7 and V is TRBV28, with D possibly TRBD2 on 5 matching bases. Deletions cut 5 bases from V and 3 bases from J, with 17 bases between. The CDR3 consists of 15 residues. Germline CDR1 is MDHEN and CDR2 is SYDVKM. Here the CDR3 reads CASSDKSGVLYEQYF. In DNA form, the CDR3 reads TGTGCCAGCAGTGATAAGAGCGGTGTCCTCTACGAGCAGTACTTC.

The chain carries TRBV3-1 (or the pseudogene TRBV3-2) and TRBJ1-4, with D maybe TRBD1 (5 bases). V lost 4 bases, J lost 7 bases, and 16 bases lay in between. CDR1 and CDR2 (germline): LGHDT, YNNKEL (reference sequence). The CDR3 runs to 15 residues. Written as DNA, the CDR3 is TGTGCCAGCAGCCGAAGGGCGGGGCTTCCTGAAAAACTGTTTTTT. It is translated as CASSRRAGLPEKLFF.

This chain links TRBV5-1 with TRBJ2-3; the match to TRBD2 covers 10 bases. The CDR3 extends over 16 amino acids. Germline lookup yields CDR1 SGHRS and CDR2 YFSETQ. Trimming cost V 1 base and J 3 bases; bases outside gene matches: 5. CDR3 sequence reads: CASSLSPSGGTDTQYF. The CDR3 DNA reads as TGCGCCAGCAGCTTGTCTCCTAGCGGGGGTACAGATACGCAGTATTTT.

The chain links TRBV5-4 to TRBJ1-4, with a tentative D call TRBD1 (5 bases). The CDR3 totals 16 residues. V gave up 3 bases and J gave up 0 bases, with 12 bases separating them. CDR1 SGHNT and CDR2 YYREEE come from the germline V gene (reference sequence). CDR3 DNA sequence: TGTGCCAGCAGCTGGGGGGGACCTGCAACTAATGAAAAACTGTTTTTT. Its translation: CASSWGGPATNEKLFF.

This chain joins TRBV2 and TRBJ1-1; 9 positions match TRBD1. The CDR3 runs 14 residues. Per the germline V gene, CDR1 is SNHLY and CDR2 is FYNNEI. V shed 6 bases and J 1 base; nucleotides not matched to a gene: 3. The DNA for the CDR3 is TGTGCCAGCAGAGGACAGGGGAGGAACACTGAAGCTTTCTTT. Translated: CASRGQGRNTEAFF. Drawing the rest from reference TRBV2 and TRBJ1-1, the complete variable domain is EPEVTQTPSHQVTQMGQEVILRCVPISNHLYFYWYRQILGQKVEFLVSFYNNEISEKSEIFDDQFSVERPDGSNFTLKIRSTKLEDSAMYFCASRGQGRNTEAFFGQGTRLTVV.

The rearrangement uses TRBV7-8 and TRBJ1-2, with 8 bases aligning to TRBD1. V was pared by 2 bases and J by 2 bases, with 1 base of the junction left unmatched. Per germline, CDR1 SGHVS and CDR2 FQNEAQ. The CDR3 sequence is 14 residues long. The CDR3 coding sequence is TGTGCCAGCAGCTTACGACAGGGGAACTATGGCTACACCTTC. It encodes CASSLRQGNYGYTF.

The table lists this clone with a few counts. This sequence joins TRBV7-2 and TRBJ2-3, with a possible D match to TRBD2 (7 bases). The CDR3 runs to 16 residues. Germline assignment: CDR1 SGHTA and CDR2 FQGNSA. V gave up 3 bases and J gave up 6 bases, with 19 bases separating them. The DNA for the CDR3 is TGTGCCAGCAGCTTGTTTGGGGGGGGCACCAAGGATACGCAGTATTTT. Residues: CASSLFGGGTKDTQYF.

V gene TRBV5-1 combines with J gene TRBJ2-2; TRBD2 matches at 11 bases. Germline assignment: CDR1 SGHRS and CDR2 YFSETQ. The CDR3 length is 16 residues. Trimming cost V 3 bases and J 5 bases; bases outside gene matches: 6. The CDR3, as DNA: TGCGCCAGCAGCTCCGGACTAGCGGGTTTGACCGGGGAGCTGTTTTTT. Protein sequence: CASSSGLAGLTGELFF.

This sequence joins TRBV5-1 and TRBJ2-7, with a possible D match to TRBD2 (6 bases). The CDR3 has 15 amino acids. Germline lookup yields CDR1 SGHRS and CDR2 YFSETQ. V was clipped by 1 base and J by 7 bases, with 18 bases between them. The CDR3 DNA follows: TGCGCCAGCAGCTTGCTTGCGGGATCCCTTGGGGAGCAGTACTTC. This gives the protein CASSLLAGSLGEQYF. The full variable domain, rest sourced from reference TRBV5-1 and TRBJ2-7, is KAGVTQTPRYLIKTRGQQVTLSCSPISGHRSVSWYQQTPGQGLQFLFEYFSETQRNKGNFPGRFSGRQFSNSRSEMNVSTLELGDSALYLCASSLLAGSLGEQYFGPGTRLTVT.

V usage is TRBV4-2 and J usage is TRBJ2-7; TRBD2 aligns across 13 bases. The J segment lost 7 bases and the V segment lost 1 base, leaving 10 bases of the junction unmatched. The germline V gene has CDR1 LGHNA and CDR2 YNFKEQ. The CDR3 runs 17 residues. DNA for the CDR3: TGTGCCAGCAGCCAAGCGCTCGGGACTAGCGGGGTCGGGGAGCAGTACTTC. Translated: CASSQALGTSGVGEQYF.

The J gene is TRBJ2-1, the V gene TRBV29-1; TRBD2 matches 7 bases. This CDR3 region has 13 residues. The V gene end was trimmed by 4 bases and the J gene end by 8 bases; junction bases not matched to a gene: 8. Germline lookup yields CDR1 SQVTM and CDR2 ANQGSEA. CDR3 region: CSVGGRALDEQFF. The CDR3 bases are TGCAGCGTTGGAGGGAGGGCCTTGGATGAGCAGTTCTTC.

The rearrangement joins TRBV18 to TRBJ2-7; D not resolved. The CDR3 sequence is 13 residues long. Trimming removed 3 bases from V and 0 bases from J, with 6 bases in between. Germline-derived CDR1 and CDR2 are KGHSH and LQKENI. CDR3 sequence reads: CASSPGTSYEQYF. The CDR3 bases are TGTGCCAGCTCACCGGGCACCTCCTACGAGCAGTACTTC.

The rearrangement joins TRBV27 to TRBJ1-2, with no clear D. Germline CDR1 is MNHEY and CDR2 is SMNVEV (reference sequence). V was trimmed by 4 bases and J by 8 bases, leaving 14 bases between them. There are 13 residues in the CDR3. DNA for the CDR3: TGTGCCAGCAGTTCCACTAACGCGGGAGGCTACACCTTC. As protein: CASSSTNAGGYTF.

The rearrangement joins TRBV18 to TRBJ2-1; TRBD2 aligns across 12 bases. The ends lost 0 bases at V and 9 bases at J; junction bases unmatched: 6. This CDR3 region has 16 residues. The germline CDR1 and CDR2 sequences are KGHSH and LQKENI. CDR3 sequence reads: CASSPPSSGGAGEQFF. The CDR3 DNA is TGTGCCAGCTCACCACCCTCTAGCGGGGGGGCCGGTGAGCAGTTCTTC.

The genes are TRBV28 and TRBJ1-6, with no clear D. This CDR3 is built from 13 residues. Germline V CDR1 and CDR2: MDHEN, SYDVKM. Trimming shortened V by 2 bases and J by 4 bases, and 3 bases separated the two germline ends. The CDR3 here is CASSLLYNSPLHF. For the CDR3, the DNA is TGTGCCAGCAGTTTACTGTATAATTCACCCCTCCACTTT.

The CDR3 DNA follows: TGCAGTGCAAGTACCGGGACAGGGGGCAATCAGCCCCAGCATTTT. Its protein is CSASTGTGGNQPQHF. V gene TRBV20-1 combines with J gene TRBJ1-5; 10 bases align to TRBD1. The junction had 7 bases not matched to a gene; V was cut back by 6 bases and J by 2 bases. This CDR3 comprises 15 residues. Germline CDR1 reads DFQATT; CDR2 reads SNEGSKA (reference sequence).

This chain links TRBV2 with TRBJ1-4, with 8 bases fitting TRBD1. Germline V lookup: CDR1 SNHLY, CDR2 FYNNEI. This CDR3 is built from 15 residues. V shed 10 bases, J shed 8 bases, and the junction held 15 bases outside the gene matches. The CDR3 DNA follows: TGTGCCATAAGGACAGGGCGGTCGCCCGCGGAAAAACTGTTTTTT. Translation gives CAIRTGRSPAEKLFF.

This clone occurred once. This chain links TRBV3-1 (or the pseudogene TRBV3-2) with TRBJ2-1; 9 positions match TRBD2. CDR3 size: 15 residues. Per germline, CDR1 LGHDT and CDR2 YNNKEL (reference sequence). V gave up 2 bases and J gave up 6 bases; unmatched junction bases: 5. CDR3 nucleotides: TGTGCCAGCAGCCAACGCGGGAGGGTTGGCAATGAGCAGTTCTTC. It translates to CASSQRGRVGNEQFF.

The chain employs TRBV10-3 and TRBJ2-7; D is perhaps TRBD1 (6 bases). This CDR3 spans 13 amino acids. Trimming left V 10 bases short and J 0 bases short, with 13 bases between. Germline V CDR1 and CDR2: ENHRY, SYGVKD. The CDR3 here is CAKSQGPSYEQYF. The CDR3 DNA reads TGTGCCAAATCACAGGGCCCCTCCTACGAGCAGTACTTC.

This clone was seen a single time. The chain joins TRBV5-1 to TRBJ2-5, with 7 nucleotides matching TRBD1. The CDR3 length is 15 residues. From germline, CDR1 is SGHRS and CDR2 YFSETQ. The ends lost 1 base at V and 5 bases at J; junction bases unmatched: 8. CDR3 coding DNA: TGCGCCAGCAGCTTGCCTACAGGGGCCAGGGAGACCCAGTACTTC. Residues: CASSLPTGARETQYF.

CDR3 nucleotide sequence: TGTGCCAGCAGCGTAGGGAGAGGAGCTAGCGGGATCGATGAGCAGTTCTTC. This encodes CASSVGRGASGIDEQFF. This sequence joins TRBV9 and TRBJ2-1; 9 nucleotides line up with TRBD2. Germline loops: CDR1 SGDLS, CDR2 YYNGEE. The CDR3 length is 17 residues. The V and J ends lost 0 bases and 8 bases, in that order; junction bases with no gene match: 12. The variable domain in full, completed from reference TRBV9 and TRBJ2-1, reads DSGVTQTPKHLITATGQRVTLRCSPRSGDLSVYWYQQSLDQGLQFLIQYYNGEERAKGNILERFSAQQFPDLHSELNLSSLELGDSALYFCASSVGRGASGIDEQFFGPGTRLTVL.

The CDR3 region has the DNA TGTGCCAGTACTCTGGGAGGGATTGATGGCTACACCTTC. It yields the protein CASTLGGIDGYTF. The V and J genes are TRBV19 and TRBJ1-2; D unresolved. The CDR3 is 13 amino acids. The V end lost 7 bases, the J end lost 6 bases, and 15 bases lay between the germline ends. CDR1 and CDR2 (germline): LNHDA, SQIVND (reference sequence).

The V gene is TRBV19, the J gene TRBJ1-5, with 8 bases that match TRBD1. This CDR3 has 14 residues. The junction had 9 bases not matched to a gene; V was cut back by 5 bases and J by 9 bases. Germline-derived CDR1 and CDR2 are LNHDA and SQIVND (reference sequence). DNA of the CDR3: TGTGCCAGTAGTGGACAGGGAGGAGGTAGGCCCCAGCATTTT. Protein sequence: CASSGQGGGRPQHF.